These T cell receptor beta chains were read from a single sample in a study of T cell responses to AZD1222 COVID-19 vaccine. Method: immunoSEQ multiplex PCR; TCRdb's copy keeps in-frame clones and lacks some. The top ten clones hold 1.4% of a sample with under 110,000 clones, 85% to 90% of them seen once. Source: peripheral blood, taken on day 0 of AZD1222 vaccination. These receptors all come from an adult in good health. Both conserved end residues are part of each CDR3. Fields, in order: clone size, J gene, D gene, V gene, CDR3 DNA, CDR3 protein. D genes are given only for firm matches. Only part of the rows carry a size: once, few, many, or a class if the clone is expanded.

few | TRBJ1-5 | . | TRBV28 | TGTGCCAGCAGGGGGACATCCCCGAGCAATCAGCCCCAGCATTTT | CASRGTSPSNQPQHF
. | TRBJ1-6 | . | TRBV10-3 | TGTGCCATCAGTGACTTTATGGAGAATTCACCCCTCCACTTT | CAISDFMENSPLHF
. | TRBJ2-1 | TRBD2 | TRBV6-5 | TGTGCCAGCAGTACGACTAGCGGGAGGCCTTGGGAGCAGTTCTTC | CASSTTSGRPWEQFF
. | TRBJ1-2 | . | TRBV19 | TGTGCCAGTAGGTTAGCTAACTATGGCTACACCTTC | CASRLANYGYTF
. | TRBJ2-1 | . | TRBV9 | TGTGCCAGCAGCGTAGCCGGGTTGGCGGATGAGCAGTTCTTC | CASSVAGLADEQFF
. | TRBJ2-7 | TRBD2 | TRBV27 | TGTGCCAGCTCTGCGGGAGCCTACGAGCAGTACTTC | CASSAGAYEQYF
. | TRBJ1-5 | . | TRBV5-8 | TGTGCCAGCAGCTTGTACAGCCAGCCCCAGCATTTT | CASSLYSQPQHF
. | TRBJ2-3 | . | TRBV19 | TGTGCCAGTAGTATATCACAGGCGTCAGATACGCAGTATTTT | CASSISQASDTQYF
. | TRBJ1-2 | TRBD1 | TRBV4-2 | TGTGCCAGCAGCCAAGATCGGGCAGGGGGGTCTGGCTACACCTTC | CASSQDRAGGSGYTF
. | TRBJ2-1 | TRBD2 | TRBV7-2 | TGTGCCAGCAGCTCGTGGACTAGCGGGACTTACAATGAGCAGTTCTTC | CASSSWTSGTYNEQFF
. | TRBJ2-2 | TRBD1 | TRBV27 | TGTGCCACCACAGGGGGGATACGCACCGGGGAGCTGTTTTTT | CATTGGIRTGELFF
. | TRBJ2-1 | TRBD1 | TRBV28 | TGTGCCAGCAGTCTCGGACAGGGTAATGAGCAGTTCTTC | CASSLGQGNEQFF
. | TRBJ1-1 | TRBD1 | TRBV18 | TGTGCCAGCTCAGCCGCCGGGACAGGGGCCAGTGCTACACTCCGGAACACTGAAGCTTTCTTT | CASSAAGTGASATLRNTEAFF
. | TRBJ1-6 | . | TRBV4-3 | TGCGCCAGCAGCCAAGATAGTAGAGGAGGAAAACCCCTCCACTTT | CASSQDSRGGKPLHF
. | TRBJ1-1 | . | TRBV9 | TGTGCCAGCAGCGTAAGCCCGAAACCCATGAACACTGAAGCTTTCTTT | CASSVSPKPMNTEAFF
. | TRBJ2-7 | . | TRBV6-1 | TGTGCCAGCAGTAGGAATAACTACGAGCAGTACTTC | CASSRNNYEQYF
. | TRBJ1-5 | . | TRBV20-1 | TGCAGTGCCGGGCCGGACGGGCCCCAGCATTTT | CSAGPDGPQHF
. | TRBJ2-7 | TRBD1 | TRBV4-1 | TGCGCCAGCAGCCATTTGACAGGGGATAGGGCCTACGAGCAGTACTTC | CASSHLTGDRAYEQYF
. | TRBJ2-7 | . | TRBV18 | TGTGCCAGCTTCAAGGACTCATCCTACGAGCAGTACTTC | CASFKDSSYEQYF
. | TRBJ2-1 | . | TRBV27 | TGTGCCAGCAGGGCGATCTCCCGCTCCTACAATGAGCAGTTCTTC | CASRAISRSYNEQFF
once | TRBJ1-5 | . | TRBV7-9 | TGTGCCAGCAGCTTAGGGGTAAATCAGCCCCAGCATTTT | CASSLGVNQPQHF
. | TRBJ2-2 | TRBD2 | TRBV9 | TGTGCCAGCAGCGTAGAGGCGGGAGTGGGCGGGGAGCTGTTTTTT | CASSVEAGVGGELFF
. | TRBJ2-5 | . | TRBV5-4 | TGTGCCAGCAGCTGGGGGACGGTACAAGAGACCCAGTACTTC | CASSWGTVQETQYF
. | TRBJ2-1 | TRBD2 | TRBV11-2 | TGTGCCAGCAGCTCCGGGACTAGCGTATACAATGAGCAGTTCTTC | CASSSGTSVYNEQFF
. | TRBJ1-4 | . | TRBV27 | TGTGCCAGCAGCCCGGGCCGCCGAAATGAAAAACTGTTTTTT | CASSPGRRNEKLFF
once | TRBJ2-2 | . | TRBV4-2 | TGTGCCAGCAGCCAAGTTATGGCAGACTTCCCCGGGGAGCTGTTTTTT | CASSQVMADFPGELFF
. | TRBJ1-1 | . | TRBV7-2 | TGTGCCAGCAGCTCATTCCGCCTGGATTCTGAAGCTTTCTTT | CASSSFRLDSEAFF
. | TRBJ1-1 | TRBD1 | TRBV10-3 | TGTGCCATCACCCGGGACAGGAACACTGAAGCTTTCTTT | CAITRDRNTEAFF
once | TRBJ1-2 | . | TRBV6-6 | TGTGCCAGCAGTTACTCACTTCCAGGGAGCAACTATGGCTACACCTTC | CASSYSLPGSNYGYTF
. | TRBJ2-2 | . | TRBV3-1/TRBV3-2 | TGTGCCAGCAGCCCCATCAGGGGCACGAACACCGGGGAGCTGTTTTTT | CASSPIRGTNTGELFF
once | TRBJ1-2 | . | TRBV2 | TGTGCCAGCAGTGAACTTGGAAACTATGGCTACACCTTC | CASSELGNYGYTF
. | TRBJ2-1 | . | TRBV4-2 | TGTGCCAGCAGCCAAGATGATAATAGCGGTTATGAGCAGTTCTTC | CASSQDDNSGYEQFF
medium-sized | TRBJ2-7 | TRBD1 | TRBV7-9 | TGTGCCAGCAGCTCAATCCGGGACAGGGGCTACGAGCAGTACTTC | CASSSIRDRGYEQYF
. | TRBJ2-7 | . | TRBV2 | TGTGCCAGCAGTGAAGCGCAGGCTCTCTCCTACGAGCAGTACTTC | CASSEAQALSYEQYF
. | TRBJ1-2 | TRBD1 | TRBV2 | TGTGCCAGCAGTACCTCCCAACAGGGGTGGGATGGCTACACCTTC | CASSTSQQGWDGYTF
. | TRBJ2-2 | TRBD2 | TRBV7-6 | TGTGCCAGCAGCAATAGCGGGAGGATCGGCACCGGGGAGCTGTTTTTT | CASSNSGRIGTGELFF
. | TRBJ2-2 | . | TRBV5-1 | TGCGCCAGCAGCCCGGGACAGAACACCGGGGAGCTGTTTTTT | CASSPGQNTGELFF
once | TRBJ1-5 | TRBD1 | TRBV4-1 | TGCGCCAGCAGCCAAGAGGACAGGCCCTCTAGCAATCAGCCCCAGCATTTT | CASSQEDRPSSNQPQHF
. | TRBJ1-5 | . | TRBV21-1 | TGTGCCAGCAGCCCCCCCGGATCCAAAACAGGGTTTAAGGCCCGAGCTAATCAGCCCCAGCATTTT | CASSPPGSKTGFKARANQPQHF
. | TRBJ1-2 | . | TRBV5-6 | TGTGCCAGCAGCGCCGACTACAGGCCGGACTATGGCTACACCTTC | CASSADYRPDYGYTF
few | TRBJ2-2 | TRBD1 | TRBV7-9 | TGTGCCAGCAGTCCAGACCGGGACAGGGGCCCCACAGTCGGGGAGCTGTTTTTT | CASSPDRDRGPTVGELFF
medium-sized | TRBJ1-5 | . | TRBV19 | TGTGCCAGTAGTTCTGGGACATCCAATCAGCCCCAGCATTTT | CASSSGTSNQPQHF
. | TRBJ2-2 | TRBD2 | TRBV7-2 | TGTGCCAGCAGCTTATCGCCCACTAGCGCCGGGGAGCTGTTTTTT | CASSLSPTSAGELFF
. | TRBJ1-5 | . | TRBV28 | TGTGCCAGCAGTTCGGAACCTCTCAATCAGCCCCAGCATTTT | CASSSEPLNQPQHF
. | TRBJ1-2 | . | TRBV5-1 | TGCGCCAGCAGCTCTACACAGGGTCTTTCCTATGGCTACACCTTC | CASSSTQGLSYGYTF
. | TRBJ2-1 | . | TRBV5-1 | TGCGCCAGCAGCTTGGGGTTTGAGGGCAATGAGCAGTTCTTC | CASSLGFEGNEQFF